These T cell receptor beta chains were read from a single sample in a study of control samples from healthy donors and cancer patients. Profiled with immunoSEQ multiplex PCR; TCRdb holds only in-frame clones, not every one. The sample consists of about 43,000 clones, roughly 94% of them appearing once. The sequenced sample was blood. The source is a man aged 55 to 70 in good health. The CDR3 runs from the conserved cysteine through the conserved F or W.

v_gene	CDR3aa
TRBV21-1	CASSNRDIIAKNIQCF
TRBV18	CASSPAGGIDYEQYF
TRBV18	CASSPDTGPNYGYTF
TRBV5-4	CASSLVQGGDTIYF
TRBV28	CASSFSGTGVRNEQFF
TRBV4-1	CASSPQGAGAANEQFF
TRBV10-3	CAISESPQALNNEQFF
TRBV7-9	CASSLVRDGNTIYF
TRBV5-4	CASSLGLAGGMNEQFF
TRBV19	CASSIDGTKSDTQYF
TRBV3-1/TRBV3-2	CASSPPRTSGRTGELFF
TRBV6-4	CASSVKIGYNEQFF
TRBV18	CASSLDLAGPSTDTQYF
TRBV6-5	CASSLLARAPYEQYF
TRBV11-1	CASSLNQGAYEQYF
TRBV10-2	CASSQRVSYNEQFF
TRBV6-5	CASRGGQRRTYEQYF
TRBV24-1	CATSDPSRETNTGELFF
TRBV4-1	CASSQDGSRASAGANVLTF
TRBV7-9	CASSQTGGSKPQHF
TRBV6-6	CASSQRGASGSLGNEQFF
TRBV6-2/TRBV6-3	CASSPLPGATINTETFF
TRBV2	CASSEWVDYNEQFF
TRBV9	CASSPTGGPFDQPQHF
TRBV6-5	CASDPGDTQYF
TRBV13	CASSSRTGYYHEQYF
TRBV6-5	CASKGRGDNQPQHF
TRBV7-9	CASSPDRIIQETQYF
TRBV2	CASTEDGPYYGYTF
TRBV30	CAWSVFLWAAQGARSNSPLHF
TRBV9	CASSPREAGELFF
TRBV19	CASIPSWGGAGNEQFF
TRBV28	CASSFGLGRPSGANVLTF
TRBV4-2	CASSQDRAPRETQYF
TRBV6-1	CASSEGRQMNTEAFF
TRBV7-3	CASPIRGLGTYEQYF
TRBV6-5	CASRWQGDTGELFF
TRBV28	CASSPTGRAYEQYF
TRBV2	CASSVWGNSPLHF
TRBV2	CATRTGGETQYF
TRBV11-3	CASSSRLGTGELFF
TRBV19	CASNPSGGSSYEQYF
TRBV18	CASSPLQGGTDTQYF
TRBV9	CASSVYGGGNTEAFF
TRBV27	CASSQGVGGDPKETQYF
TRBV27	CASSFSGHGYEQYF
TRBV24-1	CATSRDRAGNEQFF
TRBV2	CASKGQPTSSSYNSPLHF
TRBV27	CASSSTRDRVSPIF
TRBV19	CASSRTGTHEQYF